The T cell receptor beta chain described here comes from a study of radiotherapy plus CTLA-4 blockade in lung cancer. Study summary: Of all patients, approximately 19% responded objectively and roughly 31% showed disease control. General study findings and limits: Best predicting response, reportedly, were early blood T cell clone dynamics, with interferon-beta. Radiotherapy with ipilimumab was followed by blood expansion of tumor-derived clones.

Using immunoSEQ multiplex PCR, the repertoire was profiled, and TCRdb retains in-frame clones only, with some absent. The data show about 77,000 clones, 70% to 85% seen once. Regarding this clone: Antigen: not known.

Receiving focal radiation plus CTLA-4 blockade with ipilimumab were patients who had chemo-refractory metastatic non-small-cell lung cancer. Germline V gene lookup returns CDR1 SGHRS and CDR2 YFSETQ. V was pared by 5 bases and J by 4 bases, with 8 bases of the junction left unmatched. The CDR3 has 14 residues. The sample was peripheral blood, taken from a patient treated with radiotherapy plus ipilimumab. The sequence derives from a human donor with non-small cell lung cancer whose response to radiotherapy plus ipilimumab could not be evaluated. The chain joins TRBV5-1 to TRBJ2-7; 8 bases are shared with TRBD1. CDR3 protein: CASRQDRAAYEQYF. CDR3 in DNA: TGCGCCAGCAGACAGGACAGGGCCGCGTACGAGCAGTACTTC.